This record covers a single T cell receptor beta chain. Its antigen is unknown. The CDR3 has 15 amino acids. CDR1 and CDR2 (germline): DFQATT, SNEGSKA (reference sequence). Between the trimmed V and J ends, which lost 5 bases and 2 bases, there was a span of 16 bases. TCRbeta library construction was performed incorporating unique molecular identifiers. TCRdb reprocessed the PCR reads via MiXCR and lists one record per CDR3 protein. This table holds more than 200,000 distinct CDR3 sequences, under 30% found once. The record originates from a study of T-cell reconstitution after alpha-beta-depleted transplantation in children. Study-wide results and caveats: T-cell numbers and diversity, one year after transplant, stemmed largely from T cells that were newly produced. By about two months after transplant, alpha-beta T cells reportedly arose from several hundred graft clones that had expanded.

The clonotype was recovered from a girl aged 2 to 9 with Fanconi anemia, due to receive a stem cell transplant. The rearrangement links TRBV20-1 to TRBJ2-1, with D tentatively TRBD2 (6 bases). This specimen was PBMCs, taken before TCRalphabeta/CD19-depleted stem cell transplant. The chain's CDR3 is CSAAWGVPPYNEQFF. CDR3 sequence (DNA): TGCAGTGCTGCTTGGGGGGTCCCCCCCTACAATGAGCAGTTCTTC.